This TCR beta chain was sequenced for a study of blood T cells in healthy people across ages. The use of a sample-barcoded 5' primer and a J-beta primer mix characterized a second PCR of about 7 to 12 cycles. TCRdb re-analysed the 5' RACE reads in MiXCR, keeping a single row per CDR3 protein. The sample carries 1.5 million to 1.9 million distinct CDR3 sequences, approximately 43% recorded once. Germline V gives CDR1 DFQATT, CDR2 SNEGSKA (reference sequence). Trimming left V 0 bases short and J 6 bases short, with 11 bases between. The CDR3 has 13 residues. The sample comprised blood. The receptor was derived from a woman under 30 in good health. The genes are TRBV20-1 and TRBJ2-5, with TRBD2 as a possible D gene (6 bases). The CDR3 loop reads CSAREGGLKTQYF. The CDR3 DNA reads TGCAGTGCTAGAGAGGGGGGATTGAAGACCCAGTACTTC.